These 8 T cell receptor beta chains were sequenced from one sample in a study of cytomegalovirus exposure and HLA in healthy donors. Use of 60 Vbeta and 13 Jbeta primers characterized the PCR. Profiled with immunoSEQ multiplex PCR; TCRdb holds only in-frame clones, not every one. In the table there are some 99,000 clones, 81% of which are singletons. Sequencing used PBMCs. These receptors originate from a woman aged 25 to 39 in good health and CMV-seronegative.

This rearrangement joins TRBV5-1 to TRBJ2-3; the match to TRBD1 covers 7 bases. Germline CDR1 SGHRS, CDR2 YFSETQ. With 5 bases clipped from V and 1 base from J, the junction kept 4 bases outside the gene matches. The CDR3 runs to 14 residues. The CDR3 sequence: CASSVTGGTDTQYF. Here the CDR3 DNA reads TGCGCCAGCAGTGTAACAGGGGGCACAGATACGCAGTATTTT.

The chain carries TRBV12-5 and TRBJ2-4; TRBD1 matches at 7 bases. Trimming at V came to 6 bases and at J to 3 bases, leaving 5 bases not matched to a gene. Looked up from germline, CDR1 is LGHNT and CDR2 is FRNRAP. The CDR3 length is 14 residues. CDR3: CASGLGQSKNIQYF. As DNA, the CDR3 is TGTGCTAGTGGCCTGGGACAGAGCAAAAACATTCAGTACTTC.

In its sample, this clone was seen a few times. Other nucleotide sequences from this sample produce the same CDR3. The rearrangement links TRBV27 to TRBJ1-1, with D hard to call. The CDR3 covers 14 residues. Germline V gives CDR1 MNHEY, CDR2 SMNVEV (reference sequence). Trimming removed 0 bases at V and 3 bases at J, with 8 bases between. CDR3 DNA: TGTGCCAGCAGTTTATCCGGCGGCTACACTGAAGCTTTCTTT. It codes for CASSLSGGYTEAFF.

The V call is TRBV9, the J call TRBJ2-5; D might be TRBD1 (5 bases). This CDR3 comprises 14 residues. Germline lookup yields CDR1 SGDLS and CDR2 YYNGEE. Trimming removed 0 bases from V and 2 bases from J, with 8 bases in between. The DNA of the CDR3 is TGTGCCAGCAGCGTAGCAGGGAATCAAGAGACCCAGTACTTC. Its protein product is CASSVAGNQETQYF. The full variable domain, its missing parts supplied by reference TRBV9 and TRBJ2-5, is DSGVTQTPKHLITATGQRVTLRCSPRSGDLSVYWYQQSLDQGLQFLIQYYNGEERAKGNILERFSAQQFPDLHSELNLSSLELGDSALYFCASSVAGNQETQYFGPGTRLLVL.

The gene calls are TRBV6-1 and TRBJ1-2; D is unclear. The V end lost 2 bases, the J end lost 10 bases, and 14 bases lay between the germline ends. The germline CDR1 and CDR2 sequences are MNHNS and SASEGT. CDR3 length equals 13 residues. Here the CDR3 reads CASSEFNSNDYTF. The CDR3 region has the DNA TGTGCCAGCAGTGAATTCAATAGTAACGACTACACCTTC.

CDR3: CASSLRGGFRGPAEQYF. The CDR3 DNA reads TGCGCCAGCAGCTTACGGGGTGGTTTTCGCGGACCGGCGGAACAGTACTTC. The chain links TRBV5-1 to TRBJ2-7; a weak D match, TRBD2 (5 bases). Per the germline V gene, CDR1 is SGHRS and CDR2 is YFSETQ. The CDR3 is 17 amino acids. With 2 bases removed from V and 10 bases from J, the gap between germline ends came to 28 bases. Drawing the rest from reference TRBV5-1 and TRBJ2-7, the complete variable domain is KAGVTQTPRYLIKTRGQQVTLSCSPISGHRSVSWYQQTPGQGLQFLFEYFSETQRNKGNFPGRFSGRQFSNSRSEMNVSTLELGDSALYLCASSLRGGFRGPAEQYFGPGTRLTVT.

Here the CDR3 reads CASSQGAPGLLLQPGLGEQFF. The CDR3 bases are TGCGCCAGCAGCCAAGGGGCACCGGGACTATTACTTCAACCTGGTCTAGGTGAGCAGTTCTTC. J is TRBJ2-1 and V is TRBV4-3; 7 bases align to TRBD2. V dropped 1 base and J dropped 9; count of bases not matched to a gene: 27. Germline V gives CDR1 LGHNA, CDR2 YSLEER. CDR3 length: 21 residues.

V usage is TRBV5-6 and J usage is TRBJ2-5, with TRBD2 as a possible D gene (6 bases). CDR1 and CDR2 from the germline V gene are SGHDT and YYEEEE. This CDR3 is built from 15 residues. The germline V and J ends were trimmed by 4 bases and 5 bases, with 18 bases remaining between them. Written as DNA, the CDR3 is TGTGCCAGCAGCGCCAACATCGGGGGACGGGAGACCCAGTACTTC. As protein: CASSANIGGRETQYF.